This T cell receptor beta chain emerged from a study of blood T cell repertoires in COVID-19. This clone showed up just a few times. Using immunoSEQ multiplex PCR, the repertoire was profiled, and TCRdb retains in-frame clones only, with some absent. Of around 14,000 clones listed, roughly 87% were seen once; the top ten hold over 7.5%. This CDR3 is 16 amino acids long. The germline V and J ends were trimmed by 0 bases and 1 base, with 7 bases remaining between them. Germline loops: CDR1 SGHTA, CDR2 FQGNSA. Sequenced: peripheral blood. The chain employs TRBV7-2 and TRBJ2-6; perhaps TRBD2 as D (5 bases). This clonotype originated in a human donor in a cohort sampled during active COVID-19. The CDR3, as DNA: TGTGCCAGCAGCTTAGCAGGAGGTTCTGGGGCCAACGTCCTGACTTTC. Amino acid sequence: CASSLAGGSGANVLTF.